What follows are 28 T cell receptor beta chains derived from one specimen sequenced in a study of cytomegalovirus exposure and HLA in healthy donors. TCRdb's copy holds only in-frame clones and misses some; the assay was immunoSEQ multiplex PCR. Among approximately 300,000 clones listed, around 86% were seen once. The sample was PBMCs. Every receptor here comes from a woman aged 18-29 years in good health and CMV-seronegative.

In DNA form, the CDR3 reads TGTGCCAGCAGTGCGGAGGCGGTTGAGCAGTTCTTC. Protein product: CASSAEAVEQFF. The chain uses TRBV2 and TRBJ2-1, with a tentative D call TRBD2 (5 bases). CDR3 length equals 12 residues. With 4 bases removed from V and 9 bases from J, the gap between germline ends came to 10 bases. Germline V lookup: CDR1 SNHLY, CDR2 FYNNEI.

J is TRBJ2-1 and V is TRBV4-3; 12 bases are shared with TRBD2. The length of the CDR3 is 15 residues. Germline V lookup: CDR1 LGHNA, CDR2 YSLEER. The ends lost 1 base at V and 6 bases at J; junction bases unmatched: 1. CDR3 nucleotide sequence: TGCGCCAGCAGCCAAGGACTAGCGGGAGTCAATGAGCAGTTCTTC. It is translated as CASSQGLAGVNEQFF.

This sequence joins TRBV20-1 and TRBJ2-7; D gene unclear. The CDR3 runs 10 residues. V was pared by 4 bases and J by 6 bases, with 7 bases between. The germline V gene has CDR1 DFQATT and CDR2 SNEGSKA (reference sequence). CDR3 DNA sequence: TGCAGTGCTATACGGGTCGAGCAGTACTTC. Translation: CSAIRVEQYF.

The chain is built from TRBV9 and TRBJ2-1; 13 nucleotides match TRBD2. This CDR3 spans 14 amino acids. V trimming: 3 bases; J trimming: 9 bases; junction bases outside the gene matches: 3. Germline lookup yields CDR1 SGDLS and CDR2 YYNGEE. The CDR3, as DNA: TGTGCCAGCAGCGGAACTAGCGGGAGGGTTGAGCAGTTCTTC. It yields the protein CASSGTSGRVEQFF.

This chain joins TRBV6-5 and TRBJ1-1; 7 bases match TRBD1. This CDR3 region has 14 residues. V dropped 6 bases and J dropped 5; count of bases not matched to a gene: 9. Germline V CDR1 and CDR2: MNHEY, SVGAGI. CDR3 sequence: CASRPGQVLTEAFF. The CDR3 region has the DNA TGTGCCAGCAGACCCGGACAGGTACTAACTGAAGCTTTCTTT.

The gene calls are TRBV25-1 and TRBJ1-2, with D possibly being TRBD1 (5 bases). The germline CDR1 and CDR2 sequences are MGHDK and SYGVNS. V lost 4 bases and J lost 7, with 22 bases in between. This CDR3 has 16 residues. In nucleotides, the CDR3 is TGTGCCAGCAGTGGACCAGGGCCGGATTCTAGCGGTGGCTACACCTTC. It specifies CASSGPGPDSSGGYTF.

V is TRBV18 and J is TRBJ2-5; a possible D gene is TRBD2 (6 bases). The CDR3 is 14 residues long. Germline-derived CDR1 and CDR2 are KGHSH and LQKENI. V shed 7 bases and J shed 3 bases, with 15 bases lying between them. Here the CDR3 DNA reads TGTGCCAGCTGCCTCGGGAGTCGGGAAGAGACCCAGTACTTC. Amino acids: CASCLGSREETQYF.

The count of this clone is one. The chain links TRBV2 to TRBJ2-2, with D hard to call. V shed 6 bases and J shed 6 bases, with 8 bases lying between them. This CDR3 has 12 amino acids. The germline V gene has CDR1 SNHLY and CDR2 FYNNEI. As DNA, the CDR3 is TGTGCCAGCAGCCCCCTCCCCGGGGAGCTGTTTTTT. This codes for CASSPLPGELFF.

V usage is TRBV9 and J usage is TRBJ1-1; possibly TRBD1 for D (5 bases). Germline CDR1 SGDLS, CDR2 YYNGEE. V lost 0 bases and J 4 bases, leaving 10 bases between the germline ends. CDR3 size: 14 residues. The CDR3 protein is CASSVGSGATEAFF. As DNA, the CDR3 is TGTGCCAGCAGCGTAGGGAGTGGGGCCACTGAAGCTTTCTTT.

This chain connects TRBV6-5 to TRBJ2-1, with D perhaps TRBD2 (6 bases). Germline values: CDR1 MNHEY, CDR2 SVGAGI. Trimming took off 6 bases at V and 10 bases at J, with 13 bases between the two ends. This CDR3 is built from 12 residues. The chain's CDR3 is CASRMEGDEQFF. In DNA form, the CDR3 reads TGTGCCAGCAGGATGGAGGGAGACGAGCAGTTCTTC.

CDR3 protein: CASRSRTGTGGYEQYF. CDR3 nucleotide sequence: TGTGCCAGCAGGAGCAGGACCGGGACAGGGGGCTACGAGCAGTACTTC. The V call is TRBV28, the J call TRBJ2-7; 11 nucleotides agree with TRBD1. Germline V gene lookup returns CDR1 MDHEN and CDR2 SYDVKM. J gave up 3 bases and V 6 bases, and 10 bases lay outside the gene matches. The CDR3 spans 16 residues.

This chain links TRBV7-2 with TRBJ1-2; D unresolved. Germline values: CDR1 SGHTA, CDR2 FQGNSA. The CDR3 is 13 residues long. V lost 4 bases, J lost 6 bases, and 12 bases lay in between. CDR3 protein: CASSYAAGDGYTF. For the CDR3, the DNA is TGTGCCAGCAGCTACGCGGCGGGCGATGGCTACACCTTC. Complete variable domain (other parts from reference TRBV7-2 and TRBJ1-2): GAGVSQSPSNKVTEKGKDVELRCDPISGHTALYWYRQSLGQGLEFLIYFQGNSAPDKSGLPSDRFSAERTGGSVSTLTIQRTQQEDSAVYLCASSYAAGDGYTFGSGTRLTVV.

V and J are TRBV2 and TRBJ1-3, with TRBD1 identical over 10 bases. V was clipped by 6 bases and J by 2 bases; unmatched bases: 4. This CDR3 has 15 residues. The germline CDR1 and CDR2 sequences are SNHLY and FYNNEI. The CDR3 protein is CASRSGTGAGNTIYF. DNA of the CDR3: TGTGCCAGCAGGTCAGGGACAGGGGCTGGAAACACCATATATTTT.

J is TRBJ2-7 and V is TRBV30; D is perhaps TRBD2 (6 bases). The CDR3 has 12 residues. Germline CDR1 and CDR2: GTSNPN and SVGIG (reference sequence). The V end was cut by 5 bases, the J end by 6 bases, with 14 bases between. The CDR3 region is CAWGTSPAEQYF. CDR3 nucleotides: TGTGCCTGGGGAACTAGCCCAGCCGAGCAGTACTTC. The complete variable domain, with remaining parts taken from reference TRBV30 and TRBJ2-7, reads SQTIHQWPATLVQPVGSPLSLECTVEGTSNPNLYWYRQAAGRGLQLLFYSVGIGQISSEVPQNLSASRPQDRQFILSSKKLLLSDSGFYLCAWGTSPAEQYFGPGTRLTVT.

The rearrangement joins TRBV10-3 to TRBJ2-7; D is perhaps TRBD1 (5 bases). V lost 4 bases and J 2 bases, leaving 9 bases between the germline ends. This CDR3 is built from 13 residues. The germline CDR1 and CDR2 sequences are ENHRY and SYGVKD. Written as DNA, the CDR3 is TGTGCCATCAGTGCTTCAGGGCCCTACGAGCAGTACTTC. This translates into CAISASGPYEQYF.

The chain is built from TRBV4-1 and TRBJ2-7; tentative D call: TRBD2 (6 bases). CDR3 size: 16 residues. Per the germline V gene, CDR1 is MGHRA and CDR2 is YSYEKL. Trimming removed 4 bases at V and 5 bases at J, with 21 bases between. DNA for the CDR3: TGCGCCAGCAGCCCCCGTTCCGGGGACTTCCCAGACGAGCAGTACTTC. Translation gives CASSPRSGDFPDEQYF.

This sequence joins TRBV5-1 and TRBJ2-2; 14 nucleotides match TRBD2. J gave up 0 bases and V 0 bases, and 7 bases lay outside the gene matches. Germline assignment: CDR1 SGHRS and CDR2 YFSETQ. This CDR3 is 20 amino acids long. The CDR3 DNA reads TGCGCCAGCAGCTTGGAGGGTGGACTAGCGGGAGGCGCGAACACCGGGGAGCTGTTTTTT. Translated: CASSLEGGLAGGANTGELFF.

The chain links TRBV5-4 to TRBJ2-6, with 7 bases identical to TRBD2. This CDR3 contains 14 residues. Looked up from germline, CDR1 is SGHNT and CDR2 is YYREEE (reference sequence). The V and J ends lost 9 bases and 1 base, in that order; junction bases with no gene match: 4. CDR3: CAIRRGSGANVLTF. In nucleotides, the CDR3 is TGTGCCATCCGGCGGGGGTCTGGGGCCAACGTCCTGACTTTC.

The CDR3 loop is CTKCSGISYEQYF. Here the CDR3 DNA reads TGCACCAAATGCAGCGGGATAAGTTACGAGCAGTACTTC. This chain uses TRBV29-1 with TRBJ2-7; 7 bases align to TRBD2. The V gene's germline CDR1 is SQVTM and CDR2 ANQGSEA. This CDR3 contains 13 residues.

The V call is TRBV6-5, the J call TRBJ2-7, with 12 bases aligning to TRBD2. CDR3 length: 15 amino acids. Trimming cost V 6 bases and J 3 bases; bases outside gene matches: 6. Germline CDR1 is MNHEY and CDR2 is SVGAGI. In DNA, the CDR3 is TGTGCCAGCAGCTTCAAGACTAGCGGGAGCTACGAGCAGTACTTC. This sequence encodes CASSFKTSGSYEQYF.

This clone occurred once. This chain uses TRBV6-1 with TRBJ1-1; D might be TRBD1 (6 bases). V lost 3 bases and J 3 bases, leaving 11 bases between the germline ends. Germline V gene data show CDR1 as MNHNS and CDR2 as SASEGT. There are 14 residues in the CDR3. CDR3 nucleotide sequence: TGTGCCAGCAGTGAGCATGAGGGGGACACTGAAGCTTTCTTT. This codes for CASSEHEGDTEAFF.

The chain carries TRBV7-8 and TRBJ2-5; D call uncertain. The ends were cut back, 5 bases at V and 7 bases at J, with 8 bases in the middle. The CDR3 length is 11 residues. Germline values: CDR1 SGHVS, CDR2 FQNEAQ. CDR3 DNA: TGTGCCAGCAGCCCCCAGTCGACCCAGTACTTC. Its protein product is CASSPQSTQYF.

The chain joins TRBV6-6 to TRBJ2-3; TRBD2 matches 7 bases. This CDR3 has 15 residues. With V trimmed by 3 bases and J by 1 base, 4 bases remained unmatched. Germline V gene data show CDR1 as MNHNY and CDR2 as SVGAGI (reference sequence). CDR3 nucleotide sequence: TGTGCCAGCAGTTATTCGGGAGGCGGCACAGATACGCAGTATTTT. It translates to CASSYSGGGTDTQYF.

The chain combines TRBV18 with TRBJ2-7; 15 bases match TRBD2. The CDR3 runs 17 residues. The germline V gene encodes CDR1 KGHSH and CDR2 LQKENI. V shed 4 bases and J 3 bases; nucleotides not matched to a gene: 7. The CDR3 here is CASSQPGLAGGSYEQYF. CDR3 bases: TGTGCCAGCTCACAACCGGGACTAGCGGGAGGAAGCTACGAGCAGTACTTC.

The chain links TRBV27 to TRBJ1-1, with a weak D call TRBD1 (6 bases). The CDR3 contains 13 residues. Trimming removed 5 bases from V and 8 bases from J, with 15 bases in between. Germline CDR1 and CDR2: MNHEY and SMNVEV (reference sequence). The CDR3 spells CASSGQGLGEAFF. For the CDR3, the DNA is TGTGCCAGCAGTGGGCAGGGGTTGGGGGAAGCTTTCTTT.

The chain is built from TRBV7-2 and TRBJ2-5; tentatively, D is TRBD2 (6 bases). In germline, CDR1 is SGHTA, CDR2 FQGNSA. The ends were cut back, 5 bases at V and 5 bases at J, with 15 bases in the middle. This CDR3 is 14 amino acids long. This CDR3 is CASSPPRGMETQYF. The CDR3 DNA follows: TGTGCCAGCAGCCCCCCTCGGGGGATGGAGACCCAGTACTTC.

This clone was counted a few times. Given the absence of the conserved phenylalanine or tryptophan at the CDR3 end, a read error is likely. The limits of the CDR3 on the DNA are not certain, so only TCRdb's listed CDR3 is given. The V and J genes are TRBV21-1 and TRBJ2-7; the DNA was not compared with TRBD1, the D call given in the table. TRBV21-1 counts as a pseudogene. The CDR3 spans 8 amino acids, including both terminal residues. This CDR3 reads CASPDRVL.

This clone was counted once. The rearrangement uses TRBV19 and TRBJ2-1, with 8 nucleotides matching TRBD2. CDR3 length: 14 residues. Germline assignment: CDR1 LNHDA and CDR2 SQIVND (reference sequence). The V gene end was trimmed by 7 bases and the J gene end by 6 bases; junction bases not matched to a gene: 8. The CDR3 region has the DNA TGTGCCAGTAATAAGCGGGGGCGGTCCAATGAGCAGTTCTTC. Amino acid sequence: CASNKRGRSNEQFF.